This T cell receptor beta chain was profiled in a study of blood T cell repertoires in COVID-19. Study in general: Whether acute or convalescent, the COVID-19 samples came from the United States, Italy and Spain. T cells, B-cell-depleted T cells, or PBMCs supplied cDNA or gDNA.

Trimming cost V 7 bases and J 6 bases; bases outside gene matches: 8. Germline CDR1 and CDR2: MNHEY and SMNVEV (reference sequence). CDR3 length: 14 amino acids. As processed by the authors: Reference gene primer amplification yielded estimated nucleated cell counts. TCRdb's table, derived via immunoSEQ multiplex PCR, lists solely in-frame clones and lacks some. V, J and clone size derive from that table, while D and trimming were established from the DNA sequence. The sample includes roughly 140,000 clones, more than 80% seen only once; the top ten take approximately 8.4%. This clonotype was obtained from a human donor with acute or convalescent COVID-19. The donor label of this sample is uncertain. The chain recombines TRBV27 with TRBJ1-5, with 8 positions matching TRBD1. Source material: peripheral blood. DNA of the CDR3: TGTGCCAGCAAGGCGACAGGGGAACGTCAGCCCCAGCATTTT. Amino acid sequence: CASKATGERQPQHF.